This entry lists 27 T cell receptor beta chains sequenced from one sample in a study of blood T cell repertoires in COVID-19. The protocol was immunoSEQ multiplex PCR, while the TCRdb copy is restricted to in-frame clones and leaves out a portion. The data show about 110,000 clones, roughly 83% seen once. Sequencing was performed on peripheral blood. These receptors all stem from a woman aged 70-85 years with acute or convalescent COVID-19.

The chain combines TRBV5-1 with TRBJ2-1; D may be TRBD2 (6 bases). CDR3 length: 16 residues. Per germline, CDR1 SGHRS and CDR2 YFSETQ. The ends were cut back, 0 bases at V and 6 bases at J, with 16 bases in the middle. CDR3 DNA: TGCGCCAGCAGCTTGGTGCCGGGACTTCGAGGCAATGAGCAGTTCTTC. Translating gives CASSLVPGLRGNEQFF.

The V call is TRBV6-1, the J call TRBJ1-3, with 7 bases that match TRBD1. CDR3 length: 16 residues. Trimming took 4 bases from V and 0 from J; bases not matched to a gene: 6. CDR1 is MNHNS and CDR2 is SASEGT in the germline V gene. CDR3 sequence reads: CASSAGQDHSGNTIYF. DNA for the CDR3: TGTGCCAGCAGTGCAGGACAGGACCACTCTGGAAACACCATATATTTT.

The chain couples TRBV21-1 to TRBJ1-5; TRBD1 was called by the table and not checked on the DNA. TRBV21-1 has pseudogene status. The CDR3 is 19 amino acids. In DNA, the CDR3 is TGTGCCAGCAGCAAAGACGACAGGGTTGAGGGTTATAGCAATCAGCCCCAGCATTTT. It encodes CASSKDDRVEGYSNQPQHF.

In this sample, this clone turned up once. This chain links TRBV20-1 with TRBJ2-1, with 8 nucleotides matching TRBD2. Germline assignment: CDR1 DFQATT and CDR2 SNEGSKA (reference sequence). Trimming took 3 bases from V and 8 from J; bases not matched to a gene: 9. The CDR3 sequence is 14 residues long. CDR3 amino acids: CSASPGGAGDEQFF. CDR3 sequence (DNA): TGCAGTGCTAGTCCCGGGGGAGCGGGAGATGAGCAGTTCTTC.

The V call is TRBV5-4, the J call TRBJ2-3; 7 bases agree with TRBD1. The CDR3 sequence is 15 residues long. The germline V gene has CDR1 SGHNT and CDR2 YYREEE (reference sequence). The trim removed 5 bases at V and 6 bases at J, leaving 12 bases unmatched. CDR3 protein: CASRRNRGSEDTQYF. DNA for the CDR3: TGTGCCAGCAGGCGTAACAGGGGCTCCGAGGATACGCAGTATTTT. Combining the CDR3 with reference TRBV5-4 and TRBJ2-3 gives the whole variable domain ETGVTQSPTHLIKTRGQQVTLRCSSQSGHNTVSWYQQALGQGPQFIFQYYREEENGRGNFPPRFSGLQFPNYSSELNVNALELDDSALYLCASRRNRGSEDTQYFGPGTRLTVL.

This sequence joins TRBV6-5 and TRBJ2-3; a weak D match, TRBD2 (7 bases). CDR1 MNHEY and CDR2 SVGAGI come from the germline V gene. The CDR3 totals 14 residues. The V gene lost 5 bases and the J gene lost 5 bases, with 14 bases spanning the gap. The CDR3 reads CASSKRGEGDTQYF. The DNA for the CDR3 is TGTGCCAGCAGTAAAAGGGGGGAGGGAGATACGCAGTATTTT.

This clone was counted a single time. The chain couples TRBV9 to TRBJ2-3; 15 bases fit TRBD2. J was trimmed by 2 bases and V by 1 base; bases with no gene match: 5. Germline V gene lookup returns CDR1 SGDLS and CDR2 YYNGEE. The CDR3 is 18 amino acids. The CDR3 protein is CASSVSGTSGGTTDTQYF. The CDR3 DNA reads TGTGCCAGCAGCGTATCCGGGACTAGCGGGGGGACCACAGATACGCAGTATTTT. The entire variable domain, with the rest obtained from reference TRBV9 and TRBJ2-3, is as follows: DSGVTQTPKHLITATGQRVTLRCSPRSGDLSVYWYQQSLDQGLQFLIQYYNGEERAKGNILERFSAQQFPDLHSELNLSSLELGDSALYFCASSVSGTSGGTTDTQYFGPGTRLTVL.

The rearrangement joins TRBV11-2 to TRBJ2-1; D remains unclear. CDR1 is SGHAT, CDR2 FQNNGV, per germline. The V end was cut by 5 bases, the J end by 8 bases, with 10 bases between. The CDR3 loop spans 12 amino acids. DNA for the CDR3: TGTGCCAGCAGCCGGTGGTCGGATGAGCAGTTCTTC. It codes for CASSRWSDEQFF.

The chain links TRBV5-1 to TRBJ2-1, with TRBD2 matching over 10 bases. In germline, CDR1 is SGHRS, CDR2 YFSETQ. The V gene end was trimmed by 0 bases and the J gene end by 6 bases; junction bases not matched to a gene: 9. The CDR3 totals 17 residues. The DNA for the CDR3 is TGCGCCAGCAGCTTGGCTAGCGGGGGTGGTTATTTCAATGAGCAGTTCTTC. Translated, it gives CASSLASGGGYFNEQFF.

The rearrangement links TRBV4-1 to TRBJ2-1; perhaps TRBD2 as D (5 bases). This CDR3 comprises 17 residues. V was pared by 0 bases and J by 0 bases, with 12 bases between. Germline loops: CDR1 MGHRA, CDR2 YSYEKL. CDR3 in DNA: TGCGCCAGCAGCCAAGACAGCGTAGCGAGCTCCTACAATGAGCAGTTCTTC. This codes for CASSQDSVASSYNEQFF.

The chain links TRBV7-9 to TRBJ2-7; TRBD1 agrees at 7 bases. Germline V gene data show CDR1 as SEHNR and CDR2 as FQNEAQ (reference sequence). V lost 0 bases to trimming and J lost 5 bases; unmatched junction nucleotides: 7. CDR3 size: 15 residues. The CDR3 region has the DNA TGTGCCAGCAGCTTAGCCCGGACAGGCAGGCACGAGCAGTACTTC. This codes for CASSLARTGRHEQYF.

A single count supports this clone. This rearrangement joins TRBV9 to TRBJ2-1; TRBD1 might be the D (7 bases). The CDR3 spans 17 residues. V lost 0 bases to trimming and J lost 5 bases, with 18 bases between them. The V gene's germline CDR1 is SGDLS and CDR2 YYNGEE. This CDR3 is CASSVAGGGGVDNEQFF. The CDR3 DNA reads as TGTGCCAGCAGCGTAGCTGGAGGGGGCGGGGTGGACAATGAGCAGTTCTTC.

This chain joins TRBV28 and TRBJ1-5; TRBD1 matches at 8 bases. CDR3 length: 16 residues. The germline V gene has CDR1 MDHEN and CDR2 SYDVKM. The J segment lost 0 bases and the V segment lost 7 bases, leaving 8 bases of the junction unmatched. The CDR3 region has the DNA TGTGCCAGCACTCTCAGGGGGCGTTATAGCAATCAGCCCCAGCATTTT. Translating gives CASTLRGRYSNQPQHF.

The rearrangement uses TRBV6-5 and TRBJ1-3; 8 nucleotides align to TRBD1. V lost 6 bases and J lost 4; bases outside the gene matches: 5. Germline V gene lookup returns CDR1 MNHEY and CDR2 SVGAGI. The CDR3 has 14 amino acids. The CDR3 spells CASSPGQGGNTIYF. The CDR3 DNA follows: TGTGCCAGCAGCCCAGGACAGGGAGGAAACACCATATATTTT.

The V and J genes are TRBV6-5 and TRBJ1-1; a possible D gene is TRBD1 (5 bases). Trimming removed 5 bases from V and 5 bases from J, with 18 bases in between. Germline V gene lookup returns CDR1 MNHEY and CDR2 SVGAGI. The CDR3 has 15 residues. The CDR3 DNA is TGTGCCAGCAGTCCCACCTCAGGGAGGGCGACTGAAGCTTTCTTT. Encoded protein: CASSPTSGRATEAFF.

V usage is TRBV12-5 and J usage is TRBJ1-3; TRBD1 matches 9 bases. The CDR3 loop spans 17 amino acids. Per the germline V gene, CDR1 is LGHNT and CDR2 is FRNRAP. J lost 4 bases, V lost 5 bases, and 12 bases had no gene match. The CDR3 nucleotides read TGTGCTAGTGGTCCGGGACAGGGCGTTCTTCCCGGAAACACCATATATTTT. This encodes CASGPGQGVLPGNTIYF.

V and J are TRBV5-4 and TRBJ2-1; a weak D match, TRBD1 (6 bases). V lost 5 bases and J 10 bases, leaving 25 bases between the germline ends. The CDR3 has 16 residues. Germline V gives CDR1 SGHNT, CDR2 YYREEE (reference sequence). The CDR3 is CASSSNGGTAINEQFF. The CDR3 region has the DNA TGTGCCAGCAGTTCCAATGGGGGCACCGCAATCAACGAGCAGTTCTTC. Filled out from reference TRBV5-4 and TRBJ2-1, the complete variable domain reads ETGVTQSPTHLIKTRGQQVTLRCSSQSGHNTVSWYQQALGQGPQFIFQYYREEENGRGNFPPRFSGLQFPNYSSELNVNALELDDSALYLCASSSNGGTAINEQFFGPGTRLTVL.

This clone was observed once. The J gene is TRBJ2-7, the V gene TRBV27; tentatively, D is TRBD2 (5 bases). The germline gives CDR1 MNHEY, CDR2 SMNVEV (reference sequence). V dropped 3 bases and J dropped 3 bases, with 15 bases sitting between them. This CDR3 is built from 15 residues. CDR3 sequence (DNA): TGTGCCAGCAGTTTGGACTTCCAAGCGGACTACGAGCAGTACTTC. This codes for CASSLDFQADYEQYF.

This chain joins TRBV11-1 and TRBJ2-1; 11 positions agree with TRBD2. The CDR3 has 16 residues. J gave up 0 bases and V 6 bases, and 4 bases lay outside the gene matches. Per the germline V gene, CDR1 is SGHAT and CDR2 is FQDESV (reference sequence). The CDR3 DNA sequence: TGTGCCAGCAGTTCGACTAGCGGGGTCTCCTACAATGAGCAGTTCTTC. Encoded protein: CASSSTSGVSYNEQFF.

The chain is built from TRBV19 and TRBJ2-3, with 8 bases that match TRBD2. J gave up 5 bases and V 6 bases, and 13 bases lay outside the gene matches. From germline, CDR1 is LNHDA and CDR2 SQIVND (reference sequence). This CDR3 contains 16 residues. CDR3 protein: CASSLSPGAGGDTQYF. The CDR3 DNA sequence: TGTGCCAGTAGCCTCTCGCCTGGCGCGGGGGGAGATACGCAGTATTTT.

V is TRBV5-4 and J is TRBJ2-7; possibly TRBD1 for D (5 bases). From germline, CDR1 is SGHNT and CDR2 YYREEE (reference sequence). V was cut by 4 bases and J by 3 bases, with 14 bases left in between. CDR3 length equals 14 residues. The CDR3 loop is CASSRMGRFYEQYF. The CDR3 DNA reads TGTGCCAGCAGCCGAATGGGGCGCTTCTACGAGCAGTACTTC.

The chain is built from TRBV19 and TRBJ1-2; D gene uncertain. The CDR3 extends over 11 amino acids. Trimming cost V 11 bases and J 2 bases, with 9 bases left between them. CDR1 and CDR2 from the germline V gene are LNHDA and SQIVND (reference sequence). For the CDR3, the DNA is TGTGCCGGCCACCCCAACTATGGCTACACCTTC. This gives the protein CAGHPNYGYTF.

The genes are TRBV11-3 and TRBJ2-7; 9 positions match TRBD1. CDR3 size: 15 residues. Germline CDR1 SGHNT, CDR2 YENEEA. J gave up 5 bases and V 6 bases, and 11 bases lay outside the gene matches. CDR3 protein: CASSLPGQGLHEQYF. Written as DNA, the CDR3 is TGTGCCAGCAGTTTACCGGGACAGGGTCTACACGAGCAGTACTTC.

This chain joins TRBV19 and TRBJ2-2; TRBD1 agrees at 11 bases. This CDR3 spans 16 amino acids. The germline V gene has CDR1 LNHDA and CDR2 SQIVND (reference sequence). Losses at the gene ends were 10 bases for V and 7 bases for J; bases not matched to a gene: 14. The CDR3 is CATKPPDRGHGGELFF. The DNA of the CDR3 is TGTGCCACCAAGCCCCCGGACAGGGGGCATGGCGGGGAGCTGTTTTTT. Complete variable domain (other parts from reference TRBV19 and TRBJ2-2): DGGITQSPKYLFRKEGQNVTLSCEQNLNHDAMYWYRQDPGQGLRLIYYSQIVNDFQKGDIAEGYSVSREKKESFPLTVTSAQKNPTAFYLCATKPPDRGHGGELFFGEGSRLTVL.

Written as DNA, the CDR3 is TGTGCCAGCTCACTTAGACAGGGCGATGAGCAGTTCTTC. This gives the protein CASSLRQGDEQFF. The J gene is TRBJ2-1, the V gene TRBV18; 7 bases are a match to TRBD1. Germline V CDR1 and CDR2: KGHSH, LQKENI. The V and J ends lost 4 bases and 8 bases, in that order; junction bases with no gene match: 5. The CDR3 consists of 13 residues. Variable domain in full (rest from reference TRBV18 and TRBJ2-1): NAGVMQNPRHLVRRRGQEARLRCSPMKGHSHVYWYRQLPEEGLKFMVYLQKENIIDESGMPKERFSAEFPKEGPSILRIQQVVRGDSAAYFCASSLRQGDEQFFGPGTRLTVL.

The sample holds a few counts of this clone. V gene TRBV7-8 combines with J gene TRBJ2-2; 7 bases map to TRBD1. The ends lost 5 bases at V and 1 base at J; junction bases unmatched: 1. This CDR3 has 14 amino acids. Germline V gene data show CDR1 as SGHVS and CDR2 as FQNEAQ. The CDR3 loop reads CASSRTGNTGELFF. Here the CDR3 DNA reads TGTGCCAGCAGCCGGACAGGGAACACCGGGGAGCTGTTTTTT.

V is TRBV19 and J is TRBJ1-5, with 8 positions matching TRBD1. V lost 8 bases and J lost 3; bases outside the gene matches: 18. Per the germline V gene, CDR1 is LNHDA and CDR2 is SQIVND (reference sequence). The CDR3 has 18 amino acids. The CDR3 coding sequence is TGTGCCAGTTCCCCCCTAGGGGGGACAGGACTTTTCAATCAGCCCCAGCATTTT. Its translation is CASSPLGGTGLFNQPQHF. Full variable domain (outside the CDR3, taken from reference TRBV19 and TRBJ1-5): DGGITQSPKYLFRKEGQNVTLSCEQNLNHDAMYWYRQDPGQGLRLIYYSQIVNDFQKGDIAEGYSVSREKKESFPLTVTSAQKNPTAFYLCASSPLGGTGLFNQPQHFGDGTRLSIL.